One and the same sample provided the 18 T cell receptor beta chains below, sequenced in a study of low-dose radiotherapy and immunotherapy resistance in tumors. As for time point: after trial treatment. Treatment meaning: LDRT plus nivolumab, ipilimumab, low-dose cyclophosphamide and aspirin (RACIN trial). First-strand cDNA relied on TRAV- and TRBV-specific primers spanning alpha and beta chains. TCRs were amplified for roughly 22 PCR cycles with a constant-region primer and V-primer adapter. TCRdb processed the reads anew with MiXCR; each CDR3 protein has one entry. The table shows more than 70,000 distinct CDR3 sequences, with 20% to 25% occurring only once. Sequences were derived from PBMCs, sampled after low-dose radiotherapy plus immunotherapy. The source of these receptors is a female donor with ovarian cancer.

This clonotype was seen repeatedly, ten times or more. V is TRBV6-6 and J is TRBJ2-2, with D possibly being TRBD1 (6 bases). Per the germline V gene, CDR1 is MNHNY and CDR2 is SVGAGI (reference sequence). The CDR3 is 12 residues long. Trimming took off 6 bases at V and 4 bases at J, with 6 bases between the two ends. The CDR3 region has the DNA TGTGCCAGCAGACAGGGCACCGGGGAGCTGTTTTTT. It is translated as CASRQGTGELFF.

This clonotype was recorded many times. J is TRBJ2-1 and V is TRBV18, with 9 bases lining up with TRBD1. After removal of 1 base from V and 8 bases from J, the junction contained 6 bases not matched to a gene. CDR1 is KGHSH and CDR2 is LQKENI in the germline V gene. CDR3 length: 15 amino acids. CDR3 protein: CASSPRDRAGHEQFF. The CDR3 bases are TGTGCCAGCTCACCACGGGACAGGGCCGGTCATGAGCAGTTCTTC.

A note on this clonotype: Just one base apart from a much larger clone, this may be a read error. J is TRBJ2-3 and V is TRBV7-9; D call uncertain. From germline, CDR1 is SEHNR and CDR2 FQNEAQ (reference sequence). The CDR3 is 14 residues long. CDR3 DNA sequence: TGTGCCAGCAGCTTAAGCTTGGGTTTGGATATGCAGTATTTT. Its protein is CASSLSLGLDMQYF.

This clonotype came up many times. This CDR3 is CASSAGPNTEAFF. The DNA for the CDR3 is TGTGCCAGCAGTGCCGGACCGAACACTGAAGCTTTCTTT. The chain joins TRBV12-3 or TRBV12-4 to TRBJ1-1; no definite D call. The ends were cut back, 5 bases at V and 1 base at J, with 8 bases in the middle. CDR3 length: 13 residues.

The chain has TRBV6-2 or TRBV6-3 and TRBJ2-2; TRBD1 is a possible D gene (6 bases). CDR3 length: 14 residues. V shed 5 bases and J shed 7 bases, with 14 bases lying between them. Per the germline V gene, CDR1 is MNHEY and CDR2 is SVGEGT. The CDR3 DNA reads TGTGCCAGCAGTGCCCTCCAGGGGAACGGGGAGCTGTTTTTT. Its translation: CASSALQGNGELFF.

V gene TRBV5-1 combines with J gene TRBJ2-2; D gene ambiguous. Germline V gene data show CDR1 as SGHRS and CDR2 as YFSETQ. CDR3 length equals 14 residues. The ends were cut back, 8 bases at V and 3 bases at J, with 14 bases in the middle. CDR3 residues: CASKKVEDTGELFF. The DNA for the CDR3 is TGCGCCAGTAAGAAAGTCGAAGACACCGGGGAGCTGTTTTTT.

This clonotype was detected many times. V is TRBV7-9 and J is TRBJ2-1, with 8 positions matching TRBD1. Trimming at V came to 5 bases and at J to 6 bases, leaving 6 bases not matched to a gene. The V gene's germline CDR1 is SEHNR and CDR2 FQNEAQ (reference sequence). CDR3 length: 14 residues. The CDR3 reads CASSPHGTGNEQFF. As DNA, the CDR3 is TGTGCCAGCAGCCCGCACGGGACAGGCAATGAGCAGTTCTTC.

At least ten counts were recorded for this clonotype. The J gene is TRBJ2-1, the V gene TRBV7-2, with D possibly being TRBD2 (6 bases). CDR1 SGHTA and CDR2 FQGNSA come from the germline V gene. Between the trimmed V and J ends, which lost 4 bases and 3 bases, there was a span of 10 bases. The CDR3 runs 14 residues. The CDR3 DNA reads TGTGCCAGCAGCTGGGGCGGGGACTACAATGAGCAGTTCTTC. This sequence encodes CASSWGGDYNEQFF.

Ten or more counts support this clonotype. For the CDR3, the DNA is TGTGCCAGCAGTCCCGGAAATAACTATGGCTACACCTTC. Translated: CASSPGNNYGYTF. The genes are TRBV3-1 and TRBJ1-2; D ambiguous. This CDR3 has 13 residues. V was trimmed by 6 bases and J by 1 base, leaving 9 bases between them. CDR1 and CDR2 from the germline V gene are LGHDT and YNNKEL (reference sequence).

This clonotype was counted at least ten times. The rearrangement uses TRBV7-2 and TRBJ2-2; the match to TRBD1 covers 8 bases. This CDR3 contains 16 residues. V lost 4 bases and J lost 7; bases outside the gene matches: 11. The germline V gene has CDR1 SGHTA and CDR2 FQGNSA. The CDR3 spells CASSSLSGQGGGELFF. The CDR3 nucleotides are TGTGCCAGCAGCTCGCTCTCCGGACAGGGCGGCGGGGAGCTGTTTTTT. The full variable domain, completed using reference TRBV7-2 and TRBJ2-2, is GAGVSQSPSNKVTEKGKDVELRCDPISGHTALYWYRQSLGQGLEFLIYFQGNSAPDKSGLPSDRFSAERTGGSVSTLTIQRTQQEDSAVYLCASSSLSGQGGGELFFGEGSRLTVL.

This clonotype was counted at least ten times. The genes are TRBV5-1 and TRBJ2-7, with 10 bases that match TRBD2. The CDR3 has 15 residues. Germline CDR1 and CDR2: SGHRS and YFSETQ. With 4 bases clipped from V and 1 base from J, the junction kept 5 bases outside the gene matches. CDR3 sequence: CASSKGLADSYEQYF. The CDR3 DNA is TGCGCCAGCAGCAAAGGACTAGCGGATTCCTACGAGCAGTACTTC. Complete variable domain (other parts from reference TRBV5-1 and TRBJ2-7): KAGVTQTPRYLIKTRGQQVTLSCSPISGHRSVSWYQQTPGQGLQFLFEYFSETQRNKGNFPGRFSGRQFSNSRSEMNVSTLELGDSALYLCASSKGLADSYEQYFGPGTRLTVT.

This clonotype was found many times. The V call is TRBV28, the J call TRBJ2-4; TRBD1 matches at 10 bases. CDR3 length equals 21 residues. Germline V CDR1 and CDR2: MDHEN, SYDVKM. Losses at the gene ends were 4 bases for V and 2 bases for J; bases not matched to a gene: 20. CDR3 in DNA: TGTGCCAGCAGTTCCGACCCGAGGAACCCGGGACAGGGGTTGTCCAAAAACATTCAGTACTTC. Its protein is CASSSDPRNPGQGLSKNIQYF.

Turning to this clonotype: This likely came from a read error, as a far larger clone is one base away. The CDR3 nucleotides are TGTGCCAGCAGCTTTAAGGGGGGCTATGGCTACACCTTC. Its translation: CASSFKGGYGYTF. V and J are TRBV13 and TRBJ1-2, with D perhaps TRBD1 (6 bases). Per the germline V gene, CDR1 is PRHDT and CDR2 is FYEKMQ (reference sequence). The V and J ends lost 3 bases and 4 bases respectively, with 9 bases between them. The CDR3 contains 13 residues. The full variable domain, with the rest looked up from reference TRBV13 and TRBJ1-2, is AAGVIQSPRHLIKEKRETATLKCYPIPRHDTVYWYQQGPGQDPQFLISFYEKMQSDKGSIPDRFSAQQFSDYHSELNMSSLELGDSALYFCASSFKGGYGYTFGSGTRLTVV.

This clonotype has a count of ten or more. For the CDR3, the DNA is TGTGCCAGCAGCTTAGAGGGGCAGGGGCAAAAACTGTTTTTT. Amino acids: CASSLEGQGQKLFF. This chain joins TRBV7-9 and TRBJ1-4; D may be TRBD1 (6 bases). The V and J ends lost 1 base and 9 bases respectively, with 12 bases between them. The CDR3 is 14 residues long. The V gene's germline CDR1 is SEHNR and CDR2 FQNEAQ (reference sequence).

This clonotype occurred many times. The V call is TRBV2, the J call TRBJ2-1, with TRBD2 matching 15 bases. The ends lost 5 bases at V and 15 bases at J; junction bases unmatched: 8. Germline CDR1 SNHLY, CDR2 FYNNEI. This CDR3 contains 14 residues. The CDR3 DNA reads TGTGCCAGCAGTCCCCGGACTAGCGGGGGGGTTGCGTTCTTC. Its translation is CASSPRTSGGVAFF.

The chain carries TRBV11-2 and TRBJ2-1; 7 nucleotides agree with TRBD2. Germline CDR1 is SGHAT and CDR2 is FQNNGV. The CDR3 has 17 residues. V was pared by 1 base and J by 2 bases, with 8 bases of the junction left unmatched. Here the CDR3 reads CASSLGGGSKTYNEQFF. CDR3 in DNA: TGTGCCAGCAGCTTAGGGGGCGGGAGTAAAACCTACAATGAGCAGTTCTTC.

This clonotype was detected ten times or more. This chain links TRBV7-2 with TRBJ2-2, with 8 bases matching TRBD1. The CDR3 has 15 amino acids. V gave up 5 bases and J gave up 6 bases; unmatched junction bases: 8. CDR1 SGHTA and CDR2 FQGNSA come from the germline V gene. The CDR3 region has the DNA TGTGCCAGCAGCCTCGGACAGGGTACGGCCGGGGAGCTGTTTTTT. It specifies CASSLGQGTAGELFF. The full variable domain, rest sourced from reference TRBV7-2 and TRBJ2-2, is GAGVSQSPSNKVTEKGKDVELRCDPISGHTALYWYRQSLGQGLEFLIYFQGNSAPDKSGLPSDRFSAERTGGSVSTLTIQRTQQEDSAVYLCASSLGQGTAGELFFGEGSRLTVL.

In its sample, this clonotype was seen many times. The chain joins TRBV28 to TRBJ1-4; D ambiguous. Trimming took off 2 bases at V and 6 bases at J, with 1 base between the two ends. The CDR3 totals 11 residues. Germline assignment: CDR1 MDHEN and CDR2 SYDVKM. CDR3 loop: CASSLDEKLFF. The CDR3 DNA reads as TGTGCCAGCAGTTTAGATGAAAAACTGTTTTTT.